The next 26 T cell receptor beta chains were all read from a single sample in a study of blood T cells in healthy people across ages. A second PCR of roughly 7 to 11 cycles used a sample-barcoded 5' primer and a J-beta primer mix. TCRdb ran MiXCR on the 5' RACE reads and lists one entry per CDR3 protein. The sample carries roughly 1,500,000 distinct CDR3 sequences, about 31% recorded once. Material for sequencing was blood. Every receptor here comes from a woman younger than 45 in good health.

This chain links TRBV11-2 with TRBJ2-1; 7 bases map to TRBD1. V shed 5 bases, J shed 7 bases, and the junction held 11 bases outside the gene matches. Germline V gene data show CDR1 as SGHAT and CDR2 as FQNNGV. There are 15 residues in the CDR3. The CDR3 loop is CASSRNRGPGNEQFF. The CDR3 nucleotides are TGTGCCAGCAGCCGAAACAGGGGCCCAGGAAATGAGCAGTTCTTC. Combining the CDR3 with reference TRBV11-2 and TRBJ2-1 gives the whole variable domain EAGVAQSPRYKIIEKRQSVAFWCNPISGHATLYWYQQILGQGPKLLIQFQNNGVVDDSQLPKDRFSAERLKGVDSTLKIQPAKLEDSAVYLCASSRNRGPGNEQFFGPGTRLTVL.

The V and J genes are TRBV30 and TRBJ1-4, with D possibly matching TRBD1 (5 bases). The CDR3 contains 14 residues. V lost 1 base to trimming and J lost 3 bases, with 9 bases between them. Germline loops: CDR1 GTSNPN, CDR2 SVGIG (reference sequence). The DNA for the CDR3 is TGTGCCTGGAGTGAGTGGGGCTCTAATGAAAAACTGTTTTTT. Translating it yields CAWSEWGSNEKLFF. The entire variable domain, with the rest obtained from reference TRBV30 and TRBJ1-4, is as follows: SQTIHQWPATLVQPVGSPLSLECTVEGTSNPNLYWYRQAAGRGLQLLFYSVGIGQISSEVPQNLSASRPQDRQFILSSKKLLLSDSGFYLCAWSEWGSNEKLFFGSGTQLSVL.

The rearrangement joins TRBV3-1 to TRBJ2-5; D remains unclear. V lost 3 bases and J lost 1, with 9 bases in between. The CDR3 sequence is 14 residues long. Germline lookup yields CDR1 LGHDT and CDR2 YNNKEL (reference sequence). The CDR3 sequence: CASSQQGLQETQYF. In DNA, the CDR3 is TGTGCCAGCAGCCAGCAAGGGCTCCAAGAGACCCAGTACTTC.

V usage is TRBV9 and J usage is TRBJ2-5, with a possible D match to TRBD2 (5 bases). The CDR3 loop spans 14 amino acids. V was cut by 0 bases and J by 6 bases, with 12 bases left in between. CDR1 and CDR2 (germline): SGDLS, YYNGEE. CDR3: CASSVEVGVKTQYF. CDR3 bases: TGTGCCAGCAGCGTAGAGGTCGGGGTAAAGACCCAGTACTTC.

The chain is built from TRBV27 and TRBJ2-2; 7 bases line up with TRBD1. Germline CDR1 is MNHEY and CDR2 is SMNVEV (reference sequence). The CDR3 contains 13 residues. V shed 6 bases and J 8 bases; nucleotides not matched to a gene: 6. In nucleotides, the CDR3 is TGTGCCAGCAGCTACAGGGGCTTGGGGGAGCTGTTTTTT. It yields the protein CASSYRGLGELFF.

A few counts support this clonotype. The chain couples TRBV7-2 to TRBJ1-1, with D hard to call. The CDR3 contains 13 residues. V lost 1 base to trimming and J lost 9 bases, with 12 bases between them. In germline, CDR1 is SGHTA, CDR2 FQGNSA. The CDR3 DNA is TGTGCCAGCAGCTTAGAACGATCAGGCCAAGCTTTCTTT. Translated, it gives CASSLERSGQAFF.

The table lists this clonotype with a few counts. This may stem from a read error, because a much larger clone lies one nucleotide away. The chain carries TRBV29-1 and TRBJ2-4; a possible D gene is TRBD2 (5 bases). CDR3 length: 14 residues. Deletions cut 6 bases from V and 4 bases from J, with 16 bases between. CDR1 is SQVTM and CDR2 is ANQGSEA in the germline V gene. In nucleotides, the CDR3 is TGCAGCGTGGGAGAGCGAGGTTCAAAAAACATTCAGTACTTC. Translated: CSVGERGSKNIQYF. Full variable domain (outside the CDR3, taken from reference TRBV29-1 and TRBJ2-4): SAVISQKPSRDICQRGTSLTIQCQVDSQVTMMFWYRQQPGQSLTLIATANQGSEATYESGFVIDKFPISRPNLTFSTLTVSNMSPEDSSIYLCSVGERGSKNIQYFGAGTRLSVL.

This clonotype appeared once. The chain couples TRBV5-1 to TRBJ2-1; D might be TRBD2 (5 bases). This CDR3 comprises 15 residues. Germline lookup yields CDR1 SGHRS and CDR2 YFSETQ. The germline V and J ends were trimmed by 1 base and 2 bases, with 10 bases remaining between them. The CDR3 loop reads CASSLSGDPYNEQFF. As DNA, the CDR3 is TGCGCCAGCAGCTTGTCCGGGGATCCCTACAATGAGCAGTTCTTC. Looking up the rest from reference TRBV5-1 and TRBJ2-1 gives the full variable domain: KAGVTQTPRYLIKTRGQQVTLSCSPISGHRSVSWYQQTPGQGLQFLFEYFSETQRNKGNFPGRFSGRQFSNSRSEMNVSTLELGDSALYLCASSLSGDPYNEQFFGPGTRLTVL.

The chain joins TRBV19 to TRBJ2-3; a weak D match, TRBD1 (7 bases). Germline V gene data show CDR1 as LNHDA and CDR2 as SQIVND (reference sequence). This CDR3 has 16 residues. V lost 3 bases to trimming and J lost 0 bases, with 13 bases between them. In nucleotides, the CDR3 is TGTGCCAGTAGTATGGAGGGCAGGGGGAGCACAGATACGCAGTATTTT. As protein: CASSMEGRGSTDTQYF.

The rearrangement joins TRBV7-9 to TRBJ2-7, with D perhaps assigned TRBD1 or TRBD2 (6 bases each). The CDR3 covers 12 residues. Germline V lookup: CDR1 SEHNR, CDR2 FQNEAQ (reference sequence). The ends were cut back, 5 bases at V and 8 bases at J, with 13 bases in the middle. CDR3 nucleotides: TGTGCCAGCAGCCCGGGGGCTGTACAGCAGTACTTC. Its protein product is CASSPGAVQQYF.

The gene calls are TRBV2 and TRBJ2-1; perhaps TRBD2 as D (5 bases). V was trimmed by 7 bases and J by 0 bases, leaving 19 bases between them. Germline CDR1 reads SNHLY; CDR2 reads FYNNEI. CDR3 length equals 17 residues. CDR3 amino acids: CASIKIANPSSYNEQFF. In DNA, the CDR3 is TGTGCCAGCATCAAGATAGCGAATCCAAGCTCCTACAATGAGCAGTTCTTC.

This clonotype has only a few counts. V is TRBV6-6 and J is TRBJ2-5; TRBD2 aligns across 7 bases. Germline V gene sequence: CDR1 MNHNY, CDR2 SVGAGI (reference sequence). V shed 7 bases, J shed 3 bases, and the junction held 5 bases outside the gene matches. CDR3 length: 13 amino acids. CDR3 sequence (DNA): TGTGCCAGCACCCCCGGGGGGAAAGAGACCCAGTACTTC. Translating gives CASTPGGKETQYF.

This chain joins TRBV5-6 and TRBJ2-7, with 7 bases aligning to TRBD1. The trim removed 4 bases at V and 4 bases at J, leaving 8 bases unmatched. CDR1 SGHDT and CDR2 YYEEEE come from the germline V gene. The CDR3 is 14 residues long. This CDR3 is CASSQLGQLYEQYF. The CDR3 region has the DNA TGTGCCAGCAGCCAATTGGGACAGTTATACGAGCAGTACTTC.

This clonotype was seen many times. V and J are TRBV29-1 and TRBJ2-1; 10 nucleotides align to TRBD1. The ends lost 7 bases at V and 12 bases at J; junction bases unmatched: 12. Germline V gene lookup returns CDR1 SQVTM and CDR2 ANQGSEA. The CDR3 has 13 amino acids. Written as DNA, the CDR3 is TGCAGCGCTGACAGGGGGCAGCTGTTTGGGCAGTTCTTC. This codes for CSADRGQLFGQFF.

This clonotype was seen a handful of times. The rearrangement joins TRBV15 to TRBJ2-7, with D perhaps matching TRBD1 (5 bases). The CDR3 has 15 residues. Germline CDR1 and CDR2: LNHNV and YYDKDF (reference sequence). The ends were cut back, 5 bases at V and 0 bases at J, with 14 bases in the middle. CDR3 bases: TGTGCCACCAGCTTGGAAGACAGCTACTCCTACGAGCAGTACTTC. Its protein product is CATSLEDSYSYEQYF.

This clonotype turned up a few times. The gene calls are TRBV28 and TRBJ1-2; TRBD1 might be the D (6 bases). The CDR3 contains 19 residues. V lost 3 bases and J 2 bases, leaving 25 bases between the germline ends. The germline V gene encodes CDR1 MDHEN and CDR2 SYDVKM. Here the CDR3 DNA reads TGTGCCAGCAGTTTTGAGTCCTGGTCGGGGGGGGCGAGGAACTATGGCTACACCTTC. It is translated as CASSFESWSGGARNYGYTF.

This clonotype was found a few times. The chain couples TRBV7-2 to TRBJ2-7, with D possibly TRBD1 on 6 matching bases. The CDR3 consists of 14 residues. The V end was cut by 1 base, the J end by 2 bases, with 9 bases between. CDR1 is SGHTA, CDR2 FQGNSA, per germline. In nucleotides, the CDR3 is TGTGCCAGCAGCTTAGTTTCAGGGGCCTACGAGCAGTACTTC. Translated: CASSLVSGAYEQYF.

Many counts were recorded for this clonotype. CDR3: CASSRQLAGGTDTQYF. The CDR3 region has the DNA TGCGCCAGCAGCCGCCAGCTAGCGGGAGGGACAGATACGCAGTATTTT. V gene TRBV4-1 combines with J gene TRBJ2-3; TRBD2 matches 12 bases. V shed 4 bases and J 3 bases; nucleotides not matched to a gene: 5. Germline CDR1 reads MGHRA; CDR2 reads YSYEKL. CDR3 length: 16 residues.

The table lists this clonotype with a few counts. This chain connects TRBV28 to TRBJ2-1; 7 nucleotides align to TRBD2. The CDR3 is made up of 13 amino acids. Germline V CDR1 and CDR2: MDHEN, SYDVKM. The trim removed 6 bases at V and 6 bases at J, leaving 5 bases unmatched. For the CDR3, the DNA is TGTGCCAGCAGACAGACTAGCCCCAATGAGCAGTTCTTC. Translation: CASRQTSPNEQFF.

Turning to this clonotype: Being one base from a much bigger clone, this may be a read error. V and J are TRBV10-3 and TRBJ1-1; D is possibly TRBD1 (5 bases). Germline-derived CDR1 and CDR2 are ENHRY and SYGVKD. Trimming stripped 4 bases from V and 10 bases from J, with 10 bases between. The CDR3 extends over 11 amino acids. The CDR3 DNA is TGTGCCATCAGTGGGGGGTATGGAGCTTTCTTT. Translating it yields CAISGGYGAFF.

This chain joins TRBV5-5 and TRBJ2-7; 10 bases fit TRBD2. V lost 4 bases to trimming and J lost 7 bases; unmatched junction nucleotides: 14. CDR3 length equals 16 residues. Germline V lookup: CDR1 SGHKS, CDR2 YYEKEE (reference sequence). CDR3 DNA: TGTGCCAGCAGCACTGCCCATGGACTAGCGGCACGGGAGCAGTACTTC. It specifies CASSTAHGLAAREQYF.

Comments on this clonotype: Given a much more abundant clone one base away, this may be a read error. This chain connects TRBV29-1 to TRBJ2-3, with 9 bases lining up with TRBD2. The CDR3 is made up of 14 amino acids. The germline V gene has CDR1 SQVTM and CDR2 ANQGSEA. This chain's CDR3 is CSVPSGRLTDTRYF. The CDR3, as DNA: TGCAGCGTCCCCAGCGGGAGGCTCACAGATACGCGGTATTTT.

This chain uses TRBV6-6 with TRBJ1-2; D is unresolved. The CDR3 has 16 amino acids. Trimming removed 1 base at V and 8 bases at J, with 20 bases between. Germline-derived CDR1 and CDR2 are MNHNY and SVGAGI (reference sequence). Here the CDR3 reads CASSYFPFSVEEGYTF. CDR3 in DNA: TGTGCCAGCAGTTACTTTCCATTTAGCGTTGAGGAGGGCTACACCTTC.

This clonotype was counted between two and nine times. The DNA of the CDR3 is TGCAGTGCTACCGGGGGACAGTCCTTAGCTAACTATGGCTACACCTTC. It is translated as CSATGGQSLANYGYTF. V usage is TRBV20-1 and J usage is TRBJ1-2; 7 bases agree with TRBD1. Trimming at V came to 4 bases and at J to 0 bases, leaving 11 bases not matched to a gene. This CDR3 spans 16 amino acids. CDR1 is DFQATT, CDR2 SNEGSKA, per germline (reference sequence).

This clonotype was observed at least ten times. CDR3 sequence reads: CASSQEWTSGGLTDTQYF. The CDR3 nucleotides are TGTGCCAGCAGCCAAGAGTGGACTAGCGGGGGGCTCACAGATACGCAGTATTTT. The gene calls are TRBV4-2 and TRBJ2-3; 14 bases match TRBD2. The V and J ends lost 0 bases and 2 bases, in that order; junction bases with no gene match: 4. The CDR3 is 18 residues long. Germline CDR1 LGHNA, CDR2 YNFKEQ.

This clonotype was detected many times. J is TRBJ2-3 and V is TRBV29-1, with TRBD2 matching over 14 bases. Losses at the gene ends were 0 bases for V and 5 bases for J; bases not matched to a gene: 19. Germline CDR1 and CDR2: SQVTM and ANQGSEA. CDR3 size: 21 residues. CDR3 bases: TGCAGCGTTGAAGAACGAAAGGGGACTAGCGGGAGTCTCCTGCTTTTAGATACGCAGTATTTT. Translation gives CSVEERKGTSGSLLLLDTQYF.